The 20 T cell receptor beta chains in this list originate from one sample, sequenced in a study of cytomegalovirus exposure and HLA in healthy donors. Researchers ran the PCR with 60 Vbeta and 13 Jbeta primers. The method was immunoSEQ multiplex PCR; TCRdb's version includes in-frame clones alone and lacks a portion of them. The sample consists of around 110,000 clones, nearly 75% of them appearing once. Sequencing was done on a sample of PBMCs. All receptors come from a man aged 25-40 years in good health and CMV-seropositive.

This rearrangement joins TRBV28 to TRBJ2-7; TRBD1 matches at 7 bases. CDR3 length: 14 amino acids. Per germline, CDR1 MDHEN and CDR2 SYDVKM. Trimming removed 8 bases from V and 1 base from J; junction bases left unmatched: 8. The DNA for the CDR3 is TGTGCCAGCCTCCAGAGGACAGGATCCTACGAGCAGTACTTC. Translating it yields CASLQRTGSYEQYF. Supplemented by reference TRBV28 and TRBJ2-7, the full variable domain reads DVKVTQSSRYLVKRTGEKVFLECVQDMDHENMFWYRQDPGLGLRLIYFSYDVKMKEKGDIPEGYSVSREKKERFSLILESASTNQTSMYLCASLQRTGSYEQYFGPGTRLTVT.

The rearrangement links TRBV6-5 to TRBJ1-3; D is ambiguous. The germline V gene encodes CDR1 MNHEY and CDR2 SVGAGI. V was shortened by 0 bases and J by 0 bases, with 9 bases between the two germline ends. This CDR3 region has 16 residues. CDR3: CASSYSRQFSGNTIYF. CDR3 coding DNA: TGTGCCAGCAGTTACTCGCGGCAGTTCTCTGGAAACACCATATATTTT.

CDR3 amino acids: CASRLAGNSPLHF. CDR3 bases: TGTGCCAGCCGACTAGCGGGGAATTCACCCCTCCACTTT. The chain has TRBV6-5 and TRBJ1-6, with D unresolved. Germline values: CDR1 MNHEY, CDR2 SVGAGI. V lost 8 bases, J lost 7 bases, and 12 bases lay in between. CDR3 length: 13 amino acids.

The chain combines TRBV2 with TRBJ1-6; D is possibly TRBD1 (6 bases). The CDR3 loop spans 17 amino acids. CDR1 is SNHLY and CDR2 is FYNNEI in the germline V gene. V was shortened by 1 base and J by 0 bases, with 10 bases between the two germline ends. CDR3 region: CASSEDRTDSYNSPLHF. CDR3 nucleotides: TGTGCCAGCAGTGAAGACCGGACAGACTCCTATAATTCACCCCTCCACTTT.

V is TRBV5-1 and J is TRBJ2-5, with D maybe TRBD1 (5 bases). Per the germline V gene, CDR1 is SGHRS and CDR2 is YFSETQ. This CDR3 spans 14 amino acids. V was trimmed by 5 bases and J by 0 bases, leaving 11 bases between them. The DNA of the CDR3 is TGCGCCAGCAGTGGCGGACACCACCAAGAGACCCAGTACTTC. This translates into CASSGGHHQETQYF.

V and J are TRBV5-4 and TRBJ2-1; 8 nucleotides agree with TRBD2. V dropped 4 bases and J dropped 1; count of bases not matched to a gene: 4. There are 15 residues in the CDR3. CDR1 is SGHNT and CDR2 is YYREEE in the germline V gene (reference sequence). The DNA for the CDR3 is TGTGCCAGCAGCGTCGGGGGGGGATCCTACAATGAGCAGTTCTTC. Amino acids: CASSVGGGSYNEQFF.

This rearrangement joins TRBV7-3 to TRBJ1-3; tentative D call: TRBD1 (6 bases). Germline CDR1 reads SGHTA; CDR2 reads FQGTGA. There are 15 residues in the CDR3. The ends were cut back, 4 bases at V and 2 bases at J, with 12 bases in the middle. This CDR3 reads CASSSRGGTGNTIYF. CDR3 DNA: TGTGCCAGCAGCTCCAGGGGTGGAACTGGAAACACCATATATTTT.

The chain has TRBV4-2 and TRBJ2-3; TRBD2 matches 9 bases. The ends lost 0 bases at V and 1 base at J; junction bases unmatched: 8. Germline CDR1 reads LGHNA; CDR2 reads YNFKEQ. This CDR3 has 18 amino acids. The DNA of the CDR3 is TGTGCCAGCAGCCAAGAAATCCAGGCTAGCGGGGGCACAGATACGCAGTATTTT. Translated: CASSQEIQASGGTDTQYF.

The chain combines TRBV4-2 with TRBJ1-4; 7 bases line up with TRBD1. The length of the CDR3 is 16 residues. In germline, CDR1 is LGHNA, CDR2 YNFKEQ. V gave up 1 base and J gave up 4 bases; unmatched junction bases: 6. The CDR3 DNA follows: TGTGCCAGCAGCCAAGGCGGGAACAGGGGTAATGAAAAACTGTTTTTT. Its translation: CASSQGGNRGNEKLFF.

The CDR3 region is CASSSLSYEQYF. The CDR3 bases are TGTGCCAGCAGTTCCCTTTCCTACGAGCAGTACTTC. The chain is built from TRBV28 and TRBJ2-5, with D uncertain. The J call may be wrong; the DNA end is better matched by TRBJ2-7. Germline-derived CDR1 and CDR2 are MDHEN and SYDVKM. This CDR3 has 12 amino acids.

The chain couples TRBV10-3 to TRBJ2-7; maybe TRBD2 (5 bases). Trimming removed 4 bases from V and 8 bases from J, with 15 bases in between. CDR1 is ENHRY and CDR2 is SYGVKD in the germline V gene. CDR3 length: 13 amino acids. CDR3 sequence: CAISGAILDQQYF. In DNA, the CDR3 is TGTGCCATCAGTGGGGCCATACTAGACCAGCAGTACTTC.

This clone was seen a handful of times. J is TRBJ1-1 and V is TRBV4-1; 9 nucleotides line up with TRBD1. Per the germline V gene, CDR1 is MGHRA and CDR2 is YSYEKL. V was pared by 5 bases and J by 3 bases, with 7 bases of the junction left unmatched. This CDR3 has 15 residues. CDR3 nucleotides: TGCGCCAGCAGCAGGACAGGGGTCACGCACACTGAAGCTTTCTTT. Translation: CASSRTGVTHTEAFF.

In this sample, this clone turned up once. The genes are TRBV7-2 and TRBJ1-1, with D unclear. Trimming removed 5 bases from V and 5 bases from J, with 12 bases in between. The CDR3 has 13 residues. Germline V gene sequence: CDR1 SGHTA, CDR2 FQGNSA. The CDR3 sequence is CASSPIRGTEAFF. The CDR3 coding sequence is TGTGCCAGCAGCCCGATTCGGGGTACTGAAGCTTTCTTT.

A single count supports this clone. V usage is TRBV10-2 and J usage is TRBJ1-5, with D possibly matching TRBD1 (5 bases). V was cut by 1 base and J by 8 bases, with 12 bases left in between. The CDR3 extends over 14 amino acids. Germline assignment: CDR1 WSHSY and CDR2 SAAADI. Written as DNA, the CDR3 is TGCGCCAGCAGTGAGTTCATATTAGGGGAGCCCCAGCATTTT. Protein: CASSEFILGEPQHF.

This chain joins TRBV6-1 and TRBJ2-6; D possibly corresponds to TRBD1 (6 bases). The CDR3 runs to 15 residues. Trimming removed 11 bases from V and 0 bases from J, with 14 bases in between. Looked up from germline, CDR1 is MNHNS and CDR2 is SASEGT. The DNA for the CDR3 is TGTGCCGGGCGGACAGTGCCCTCTGGGGCCAACGTCCTGACTTTC. Residues: CAGRTVPSGANVLTF.

This clone came up once. V usage is TRBV5-1 and J usage is TRBJ2-1, with 7 bases that match TRBD2. With V trimmed by 0 bases and J by 2 bases, 2 bases remained unmatched. Germline CDR1 is SGHRS and CDR2 is YFSETQ. This CDR3 has 15 amino acids. CDR3 sequence: CASSLAAGAYNEQFF. The CDR3 nucleotides read TGCGCCAGCAGCTTGGCCGCGGGGGCCTACAATGAGCAGTTCTTC.

This clone was recorded once. The chain carries TRBV5-1 and TRBJ2-1; 11 bases are a match to TRBD2. Trimming at V came to 1 base and at J to 0 bases, leaving 0 bases not matched to a gene. This CDR3 region has 16 residues. In germline, CDR1 is SGHRS, CDR2 YFSETQ. The CDR3 coding sequence is TGCGCCAGCAGCTTGACTAGCGGGAGCTCCTACAATGAGCAGTTCTTC. Its translation is CASSLTSGSSYNEQFF.

The chain combines TRBV28 with TRBJ2-3; D is undetermined. CDR1 and CDR2 (germline): MDHEN, SYDVKM. V lost 3 bases and J 1 base, leaving 8 bases between the germline ends. The CDR3 sequence is 14 residues long. In DNA, the CDR3 is TGTGCCAGCAGTTTGGGCTTTGGCACAGATACGCAGTATTTT. Protein product: CASSLGFGTDTQYF.

The rearrangement links TRBV9 to TRBJ2-3, with a possible D match to TRBD2 (5 bases). CDR1 is SGDLS and CDR2 is YYNGEE in the germline V gene. This CDR3 contains 14 residues. Trimming removed 1 base from V and 4 bases from J, with 10 bases in between. The CDR3 reads CASSVLSDSDTQYF. CDR3 bases: TGTGCCAGCAGCGTATTATCGGACTCAGATACGCAGTATTTT. Supplemented by reference TRBV9 and TRBJ2-3, the full variable domain reads DSGVTQTPKHLITATGQRVTLRCSPRSGDLSVYWYQQSLDQGLQFLIQYYNGEERAKGNILERFSAQQFPDLHSELNLSSLELGDSALYFCASSVLSDSDTQYFGPGTRLTVL.

The chain is built from TRBV30 and TRBJ2-1, with D perhaps matching TRBD2 (5 bases). CDR1 is GTSNPN, CDR2 SVGIG, per germline (reference sequence). V lost 7 bases and J lost 12, with 13 bases in between. This CDR3 has 10 amino acids. CDR3 in amino acids: CASDSLGQFF. CDR3 DNA: TGTGCCTCGGACTCTCTGGGGCAGTTCTTC. Looking up the rest from reference TRBV30 and TRBJ2-1 gives the full variable domain: SQTIHQWPATLVQPVGSPLSLECTVEGTSNPNLYWYRQAAGRGLQLLFYSVGIGQISSEVPQNLSASRPQDRQFILSSKKLLLSDSGFYLCASDSLGQFFGPGTRLTVL.